These 13 T cell receptor beta chains share one sample of origin, sequenced in a study of spatial heterogeneity in lung cancer (dated by TCRdb to the late 2010s). What these receptors recognize is not known. Library preparation used 5' RACE. TCRdb records NextSeq 500 as the sequencer. The public reads were reanalyzed by TCRdb: fastp trimming at Q25, MiXCR alignment, in-frame beta chains only. Records with the same CDR3 protein are collapsed into one entry carrying the most frequent genes and DNA. The sample table holds fewer than 15,000 distinct CDR3 sequences, of which around 6.6% were seen once. The ten largest account for around 3% of the sample. Study-level results and caveats: The tumor nonsynonymous mutation count correlated with the number of expanded intratumoral alpha and beta TCRs.

In light of the paper, this sample's time point label describes: sample taken at primary tumor resection. Sequenced here: lung tumor tissue, sampled at surgery. Source of these receptors: a female donor with early-stage non-small cell lung cancer.

This clonotype was seen ten or more times. The rearrangement links TRBV9 to TRBJ1-6; 8 bases match TRBD1. V shed 4 bases and J 10 bases; nucleotides not matched to a gene: 10. The CDR3 contains 15 residues. The germline CDR1 and CDR2 sequences are SGDLS and YYNGEE. CDR3 residues: CASSPIGQGDSPLHF. CDR3 coding DNA: TGTGCCAGCAGCCCGATAGGACAGGGCGACTCACCCCTCCACTTT.

There are many counts of this clonotype. The V and J genes are TRBV28 and TRBJ2-3, with D possibly matching TRBD2 (5 bases). The CDR3 loop spans 12 amino acids. Germline CDR1 reads MDHEN; CDR2 reads SYDVKM. The germline V and J ends were trimmed by 8 bases and 1 base, with 7 bases remaining between them. CDR3 DNA sequence: TGTGCCAGCGGGAGCGGCACAGATACGCAGTATTTT. Its protein is CASGSGTDTQYF.

Many counts were recorded for this clonotype. J is TRBJ2-7 and V is TRBV12-3 or TRBV12-4; 12 bases match TRBD2. V shed 7 bases, J shed 6 bases, and the junction held 7 bases outside the gene matches. The CDR3 extends over 14 amino acids. The CDR3 DNA reads TGTGCCAGCACCTCGTCTAGCGGGAGGGTCGAGCAGTACTTC. Residues: CASTSSSGRVEQYF.

This clonotype qualifies as medium-sized. The chain joins TRBV6-5 to TRBJ1-4, with D possibly matching TRBD1 (5 bases). In germline, CDR1 is MNHEY, CDR2 SVGAGI. The CDR3 spans 14 residues. Trimming took 6 bases from V and 5 from J, leaving 13 bases between them. CDR3 coding DNA: TGTGCCAGCAGCCGGGGACGGGTGAATGAAAAACTGTTTTTT. It codes for CASSRGRVNEKLFF.

Only a few counts were recorded for this clonotype. The chain is built from TRBV18 and TRBJ2-3; 13 bases match TRBD2. V lost 5 bases, J lost 0 bases, and 5 bases stayed unmatched. This CDR3 contains 17 residues. The germline V gene has CDR1 KGHSH and CDR2 LQKENI. The CDR3 sequence: CASSRTSGSGSTDTQYF. DNA of the CDR3: TGTGCCAGCTCAAGGACTAGCGGGAGCGGCAGCACAGATACGCAGTATTTT.

By share, this clonotype ranks as medium-sized. The chain employs TRBV5-4 and TRBJ2-1; D is undetermined. V lost 0 bases to trimming and J lost 0 bases, with 13 bases between them. Germline lookup yields CDR1 SGHNT and CDR2 YYREEE (reference sequence). The CDR3 has 17 residues. CDR3 nucleotides: TGTGCCAGCAGCTTGGGGACCCTCTCTTTCTCCTACAATGAGCAGTTCTTC. This codes for CASSLGTLSFSYNEQFF.

This clonotype was counted ten times or more. This chain connects TRBV6-7 to TRBJ2-7, with TRBD1 as a possible D gene (5 bases). TRBV6-7 is an ORF for which the function is uncertain. V was cut by 9 bases and J by 2 bases, with 11 bases left in between. The CDR3 length is 12 residues. The CDR3 reads CASSDRTYEQYF. The CDR3 DNA is TGTGCCAGTTCAGACAGAACCTACGAGCAGTACTTC.

This clonotype was counted at least ten times. The chain has TRBV20-1 and TRBJ2-1; 12 bases line up with TRBD2. V lost 2 bases, J lost 6 bases, and 8 bases stayed unmatched. The CDR3 consists of 16 residues. Germline V gene data show CDR1 as DFQATT and CDR2 as SNEGSKA (reference sequence). CDR3 coding DNA: TGCAGTGCTAGATCGCTAGCGGGAGGGCGTGTCAATGAGCAGTTCTTC. Translation: CSARSLAGGRVNEQFF.

This clonotype was seen repeatedly, ten times or more. The chain has TRBV7-3 and TRBJ2-1; 11 bases align to TRBD1. V was clipped by 1 base and J by 3 bases; unmatched bases: 2. Germline-derived CDR1 and CDR2 are SGHTA and FQGTGA. CDR3 length: 16 residues. CDR3 DNA sequence: TGTGCCAGCAGCTTAAGGGACAGGGGGAGCTACAATGAGCAGTTCTTC. Residues: CASSLRDRGSYNEQFF.

This clonotype rates as medium-sized. This chain joins TRBV30 and TRBJ2-3, with TRBD2 identical over 9 bases. The CDR3 sequence is 13 residues long. Losses at the gene ends were 5 bases for V and 4 bases for J; bases not matched to a gene: 4. In germline, CDR1 is GTSNPN, CDR2 SVGIG (reference sequence). The CDR3 region is CAWGSGSPDTQYF. The CDR3 DNA is TGTGCCTGGGGTAGCGGGAGCCCAGATACGCAGTATTTT.

This clonotype was seen at least ten times. J is TRBJ2-1 and V is TRBV30; possibly TRBD1 for D (5 bases). Germline lookup yields CDR1 GTSNPN and CDR2 SVGIG (reference sequence). This CDR3 is 12 amino acids long. V was shortened by 0 bases and J by 9 bases, with 9 bases between the two germline ends. For the CDR3, the DNA is TGTGCCTGGAGTGTACCAGGGCCTGAGCAGTTCTTC. Residues: CAWSVPGPEQFF.

By sample fraction, this clonotype is medium-sized. The J gene is TRBJ1-2, the V gene TRBV4-3; D gene ambiguous. Germline V gives CDR1 LGHNA, CDR2 YSLEER. The CDR3 is made up of 13 amino acids. The V end lost 1 base, the J end lost 2 bases, and 5 bases lay between the germline ends. The DNA of the CDR3 is TGCGCCAGCAGCCAAGTTCGCAACTATGGCTACACCTTC. Its protein product is CASSQVRNYGYTF.

This clonotype was seen many times. CDR3 protein: CAIRDETRGSGELFF. The CDR3 bases are TGTGCCATCAGGGACGAAACCCGGGGGAGTGGGGAGCTGTTTTTT. The V and J genes are TRBV10-3 and TRBJ2-2, with a tentative D call TRBD2 (6 bases). The germline V and J ends were trimmed by 6 bases and 8 bases, with 19 bases remaining between them. CDR1 is ENHRY, CDR2 SYGVKD, per germline. This CDR3 comprises 15 residues.